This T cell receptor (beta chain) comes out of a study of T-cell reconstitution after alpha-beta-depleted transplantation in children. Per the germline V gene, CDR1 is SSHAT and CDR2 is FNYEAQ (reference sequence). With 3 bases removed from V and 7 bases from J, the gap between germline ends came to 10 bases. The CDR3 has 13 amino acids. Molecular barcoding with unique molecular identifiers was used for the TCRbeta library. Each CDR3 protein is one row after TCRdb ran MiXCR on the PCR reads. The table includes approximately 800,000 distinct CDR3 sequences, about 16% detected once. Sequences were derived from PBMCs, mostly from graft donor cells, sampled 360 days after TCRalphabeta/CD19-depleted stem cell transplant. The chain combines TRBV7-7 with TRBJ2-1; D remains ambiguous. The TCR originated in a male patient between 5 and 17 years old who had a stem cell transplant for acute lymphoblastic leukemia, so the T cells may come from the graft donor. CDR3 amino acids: CASSLTLGNEQFF. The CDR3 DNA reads TGTGCCAGCAGCTTGACGTTGGGGAATGAGCAGTTCTTC.